Listed below are T cell receptor beta chains from one sample, sequenced in a study of response to subunit inactivated influenza vaccine. TCRdb independently ran MiXCR on the RT-PCR reads; one entry per CDR3 protein. Among around 650,000 distinct CDR3 sequences, 15% to 19% were seen once, and the ten largest hold roughly 11%. The source material was PBMCs from blood, sampled 11 to 12 days after vaccination. The receptor source for this set is a man aged 45-65 years who received an inactivated influenza vaccine. CDR3s leave out the opening cysteine and the closing phenylalanine or tryptophan. Fields, in order: V gene, J gene, CDR3 protein.

v_call: TRBV18; j_call: TRBJ2-1; cdr3_aa: ASSPPSFGEQF
v_call: TRBV7-2; j_call: TRBJ2-1; cdr3_aa: ASSPQAGGPYNEQF
v_call: TRBV20-1; j_call: TRBJ2-1; cdr3_aa: SARNVLRDRYNEQF
v_call: TRBV20-1; j_call: TRBJ2-1; cdr3_aa: SAQDSARGLNEQF
v_call: TRBV4-1; j_call: TRBJ2-5; cdr3_aa: ASRRWLAGIMQETQY
v_call: TRBV20-1; j_call: TRBJ2-7; cdr3_aa: SASGAIYFYEQY
v_call: TRBV12-3/TRBV12-4; j_call: TRBJ2-3; cdr3_aa: ASSRTGRTSGPTDTQY
v_call: TRBV6-5; j_call: TRBJ1-6; cdr3_aa: ASSYAAGGQWGLPLH
v_call: TRBV27; j_call: TRBJ2-1; cdr3_aa: ASSSDGRLTLSSYNEQF
v_call: TRBV28; j_call: TRBJ2-7; cdr3_aa: ASRFLKYEQY
v_call: TRBV12-3/TRBV12-4; j_call: TRBJ2-5; cdr3_aa: ASSFGLEETQY
v_call: TRBV5-1; j_call: TRBJ2-5; cdr3_aa: ASSLRPRWEETQY
v_call: TRBV12-3/TRBV12-4; j_call: TRBJ2-1; cdr3_aa: ASSYSPTSQF
v_call: TRBV7-6; j_call: TRBJ2-1; cdr3_aa: ASSLGLAGHTYNEQF
v_call: TRBV14; j_call: TRBJ2-3; cdr3_aa: ASSLSGGITDTQY
v_call: TRBV5-1; j_call: TRBJ2-3; cdr3_aa: ASSFPDTQY
v_call: TRBV28; j_call: TRBJ2-5; cdr3_aa: ASSSPHAEETQY
v_call: TRBV12-3/TRBV12-4; j_call: TRBJ1-3; cdr3_aa: ASSLDAYGGNTIY
v_call: TRBV7-8; j_call: TRBJ2-2; cdr3_aa: ASSLSRQFTGELF
v_call: TRBV20-1; j_call: TRBJ1-1; cdr3_aa: SARGTGSNTEAF
v_call: TRBV10-3; j_call: TRBJ2-1; cdr3_aa: AISESIQGRDNEQF
v_call: TRBV14; j_call: TRBJ2-7; cdr3_aa: ASSQWTEAYEQY
v_call: TRBV7-8; j_call: TRBJ1-6; cdr3_aa: ASSFDRVGSPLH
v_call: TRBV5-1; j_call: TRBJ2-5; cdr3_aa: ASSRQTGQAQETQY
v_call: TRBV3-1; j_call: TRBJ2-2; cdr3_aa: ASSHKRGWTQGVHPTGELF
v_call: TRBV18; j_call: TRBJ2-3; cdr3_aa: ASSPRLTSTDTQY
v_call: TRBV19; j_call: TRBJ1-5; cdr3_aa: ATSVEKTGGYQPQH
v_call: TRBV6-5; j_call: TRBJ1-4; cdr3_aa: ASSYGRVNEKLF
v_call: TRBV4-2; j_call: TRBJ1-5; cdr3_aa: ASSQDPGPNQPQH
v_call: TRBV7-2; j_call: TRBJ2-7; cdr3_aa: ASSLAMGYEQY
v_call: TRBV29-1; j_call: TRBJ2-1; cdr3_aa: SVEDRSNEQF
v_call: TRBV13; j_call: TRBJ1-1; cdr3_aa: ASNTPGLNTEAF
v_call: TRBV20-1; j_call: TRBJ1-1; cdr3_aa: SARDLRGRDTEAF
v_call: TRBV7-9; j_call: TRBJ1-5; cdr3_aa: ASSWDGNQPQH
v_call: TRBV6-5; j_call: TRBJ2-4; cdr3_aa: ASSYKKQMQY
v_call: TRBV4-3; j_call: TRBJ2-2; cdr3_aa: ASSQDRTSVGELF
v_call: TRBV12-3/TRBV12-4; j_call: TRBJ1-2; cdr3_aa: ASSPDAGGYT
v_call: TRBV28; j_call: TRBJ2-7; cdr3_aa: ASSFGDISYEQY
v_call: TRBV6-1; j_call: TRBJ1-6; cdr3_aa: ASSARFMDSPLH
v_call: TRBV9; j_call: TRBJ2-7; cdr3_aa: ASSVASNYEQY
v_call: TRBV4-3; j_call: TRBJ1-4; cdr3_aa: ASSPFGTGVEKLF
v_call: TRBV21-1; j_call: TRBJ2-2; cdr3_aa: ASSKEDGTKKSGELF
v_call: TRBV18; j_call: TRBJ2-3; cdr3_aa: ASSPRTTSADTQY
v_call: TRBV12-3/TRBV12-4; j_call: TRBJ2-2; cdr3_aa: ASSLGGPTGELF
v_call: TRBV3-1; j_call: TRBJ1-1; cdr3_aa: ASSPLRRANTEAF
v_call: TRBV10-3; j_call: TRBJ1-2; cdr3_aa: AISERTGRHT
v_call: TRBV4-1; j_call: TRBJ2-5; cdr3_aa: ASSYPGGSRETQY
v_call: TRBV7-2; j_call: TRBJ2-1; cdr3_aa: ASSLAVRNEQF
v_call: TRBV6-1; j_call: TRBJ2-7; cdr3_aa: ASRNTDRSFSYEQY
v_call: TRBV7-9; j_call: TRBJ2-3; cdr3_aa: ASSQAGLPTDTQY
v_call: TRBV20-1; j_call: TRBJ2-7; cdr3_aa: SALQGFGDYEQY
v_call: TRBV6-5; j_call: TRBJ1-3; cdr3_aa: ASSYYGRSGNTIY
v_call: TRBV5-1; j_call: TRBJ2-5; cdr3_aa: ASSFTPSETQY
v_call: TRBV7-9; j_call: TRBJ2-5; cdr3_aa: ASRLVLEEETQY
v_call: TRBV4-3; j_call: TRBJ2-7; cdr3_aa: ASSQEWAGGSHEQY
v_call: TRBV5-6; j_call: TRBJ1-2; cdr3_aa: ASSLGQVQTRIYGYT
v_call: TRBV2; j_call: TRBJ2-5; cdr3_aa: ASSRRDGYQETQY
v_call: TRBV11-2; j_call: TRBJ1-5; cdr3_aa: ASSKDGPQWPQH
v_call: TRBV6-1; j_call: TRBJ2-7; cdr3_aa: ASSMGLAGRYEQY